The 20 T cell receptor beta chains below come from one sample, sequenced in a study of identical twins. MiXCR, run by TCRdb on the 5' RACE reads, gives a single entry per CDR3 protein. The table shows some 500,000 distinct CDR3 sequences, with less than 25% occurring only once. These data were also reused for a study on T cells expressing NK-cell markers.

Sequencing was carried out using CD4+ T cells sorted from blood. The receptors come from a woman aged 18-29 years in good health.

The chain is built from TRBV20-1 and TRBJ1-6; no clear D. This CDR3 region has 16 residues. V lost 0 bases and J lost 10, with 19 bases in between. CDR1 and CDR2 from the germline V gene are DFQATT and SNEGSKA (reference sequence). The DNA for the CDR3 is TGCAGTGCTAGAGATCCCCGGGAGAGGGAGAAATCACCCCTCCACTTT. Amino acid sequence: CSARDPREREKSPLHF.

In this sample, this clonotype turned up many times. The rearrangement uses TRBV7-8 and TRBJ1-6; D not certain. This CDR3 spans 13 amino acids. With 1 base removed from V and 7 bases from J, the gap between germline ends came to 5 bases. The germline V gene encodes CDR1 SGHVS and CDR2 FQNEAQ. CDR3: CASSLVENSPLHF. The CDR3 coding sequence is TGTGCCAGCAGCTTAGTGGAGAATTCACCCCTCCACTTT.

This clonotype was seen a few times. CDR3 sequence: CSALTGLSNQPQHF. The CDR3 bases are TGCAGTGCTCTAACGGGACTGAGCAATCAGCCCCAGCATTTT. The V and J genes are TRBV20-1 and TRBJ1-5; D is possibly TRBD1 (5 bases). The CDR3 sequence is 14 residues long. Trimming took off 5 bases at V and 1 base at J, with 12 bases between the two ends. In germline, CDR1 is DFQATT, CDR2 SNEGSKA (reference sequence).

This clonotype was recorded a few times. The V gene is TRBV12-3 or TRBV12-4, the J gene TRBJ2-7; no definite D call. CDR3 length equals 13 residues. Trimming cost V 6 bases and J 2 bases, with 11 bases left between them. The CDR3 sequence is CASSQRRTYEQYF. CDR3 nucleotides: TGTGCCAGCAGCCAAAGACGGACCTACGAGCAGTACTTC.

The chain employs TRBV12-3 or TRBV12-4 and TRBJ1-2; D ambiguous. With 3 bases removed from V and 4 bases from J, the gap between germline ends came to 18 bases. CDR3 length equals 16 residues. CDR3 bases: TGTGCCAGCAGTTTTCGAGTCGAGCTGGCGCCCTATGGCTACACCTTC. This encodes CASSFRVELAPYGYTF.

The CDR3 nucleotides read TGTGCCTCGGGGAGTTCCACAGATACGCAGTATTTT. Translating gives CASGSSTDTQYF. The chain employs TRBV12-3 or TRBV12-4 and TRBJ2-3; D perhaps matches TRBD2 (5 bases). There are 12 residues in the CDR3. Trimming left V 11 bases short and J 2 bases short, with 11 bases between.

This clonotype was detected a few times. The gene calls are TRBV20-1 and TRBJ2-7, with 7 positions matching TRBD1. Germline V gives CDR1 DFQATT, CDR2 SNEGSKA (reference sequence). J lost 0 bases, V lost 1 base, and 3 bases had no gene match. The CDR3 contains 14 residues. This chain's CDR3 is CSARGDRSSYEQYF. The DNA of the CDR3 is TGCAGTGCTAGAGGGGACAGAAGCTCCTACGAGCAGTACTTC.

V is TRBV6-5 and J is TRBJ1-6, with D tentatively TRBD1 (5 bases). Germline CDR1 and CDR2: MNHEY and SVGAGI. V lost 2 bases and J lost 7, with 9 bases in between. The CDR3 is 14 amino acids. In nucleotides, the CDR3 is TGTGCCAGCAGTTACGTCCGGGGGAATTCACCCCTCCACTTT. Translated, it gives CASSYVRGNSPLHF.

This chain joins TRBV20-1 and TRBJ2-5; 9 bases are shared with TRBD2. CDR3 size: 15 residues. Per the germline V gene, CDR1 is DFQATT and CDR2 is SNEGSKA (reference sequence). V lost 2 bases and J lost 3; bases outside the gene matches: 7. The CDR3: CSARPPGTSKETQYF. CDR3 nucleotides: TGCAGTGCTAGACCCCCCGGGACTAGCAAAGAGACCCAGTACTTC.

The table lists this clonotype with a few counts. V and J are TRBV20-1 and TRBJ2-5, with TRBD2 as a possible D gene (5 bases). The CDR3 runs to 13 residues. Germline V gives CDR1 DFQATT, CDR2 SNEGSKA (reference sequence). Trimming shortened V by 0 bases and J by 7 bases, and 12 bases separated the two germline ends. Here the CDR3 reads CSARDRGYGTQYF. CDR3 nucleotide sequence: TGCAGTGCTAGAGATCGAGGGTATGGGACCCAGTACTTC.

This chain joins TRBV10-3 and TRBJ1-4, with 7 positions matching TRBD1. CDR1 ENHRY and CDR2 SYGVKD come from the germline V gene. The V segment lost 2 bases and the J segment 6 bases; nucleotides outside the gene matches: 6. The CDR3 has 15 residues. CDR3: CAISERQGRDEKLFF. In DNA, the CDR3 is TGTGCCATCAGTGAGCGACAGGGTAGGGATGAAAAACTGTTTTTT.

This clonotype was recorded many times. CDR3: CASSLVGVPSSYNEQFF. Written as DNA, the CDR3 is TGTGCCAGCAGTTTAGTTGGGGTTCCAAGCTCCTACAATGAGCAGTTCTTC. The rearrangement uses TRBV12-3 or TRBV12-4 and TRBJ2-1; unclear D gene. Between the trimmed V and J ends, which lost 1 base and 0 bases, there was a span of 13 bases. The CDR3 totals 17 residues.

This chain links TRBV12-3 or TRBV12-4 with TRBJ2-5; 8 bases align to TRBD2. The CDR3 length is 15 residues. V was clipped by 5 bases and J by 5 bases; unmatched bases: 10. CDR3 amino acids: CASSTGLGSLETQYF. CDR3 nucleotides: TGTGCCAGCAGTACGGGACTAGGGAGTCTCGAGACCCAGTACTTC.

This clonotype was counted only a few times. The chain couples TRBV12-3 or TRBV12-4 to TRBJ2-2; no firm D call. V lost 2 bases to trimming and J lost 6 bases, with 16 bases between them. The CDR3 sequence is 16 residues long. The CDR3 DNA reads TGTGCCAGCAGTTTAAGTCGAGAGGTCAAGGCCGGGGAGCTGTTTTTT. It translates to CASSLSREVKAGELFF.

The V and J genes are TRBV7-8 and TRBJ1-1; TRBD1 might be the D (5 bases). V was pared by 5 bases and J by 2 bases, with 9 bases between. The CDR3 covers 13 residues. Germline V gives CDR1 SGHVS, CDR2 FQNEAQ. The CDR3 sequence is CASSRGHNTEAFF. CDR3 coding DNA: TGTGCCAGCAGCCGCGGACACAACACTGAAGCTTTCTTT.

This clonotype was counted between two and nine times. V gene TRBV10-1 combines with J gene TRBJ2-1; 9 bases are a match to TRBD2. The CDR3 is made up of 14 amino acids. After removal of 4 bases from V and 5 bases from J, the junction contained 3 bases not matched to a gene. Germline-derived CDR1 and CDR2 are WNHNN and SYGVQD (reference sequence). The CDR3 protein is CASSAASGDNEQFF. CDR3 DNA sequence: TGCGCCAGCAGTGCGGCTAGCGGGGACAATGAGCAGTTCTTC.

The chain carries TRBV18 and TRBJ2-1; TRBD2 matches at 15 bases. V was clipped by 5 bases and J by 6 bases; unmatched bases: 2. This CDR3 comprises 15 residues. The germline V gene encodes CDR1 KGHSH and CDR2 LQKENI. The DNA of the CDR3 is TGTGCCAGCTCAACGGGACTAGCGGGAGGCAATGAGCAGTTCTTC. As protein: CASSTGLAGGNEQFF. The whole variable domain, remainder taken from reference TRBV18 and TRBJ2-1, is NAGVMQNPRHLVRRRGQEARLRCSPMKGHSHVYWYRQLPEEGLKFMVYLQKENIIDESGMPKERFSAEFPKEGPSILRIQQVVRGDSAAYFCASSTGLAGGNEQFFGPGTRLTVL.

This clonotype was observed many times. The rearrangement links TRBV12-3 or TRBV12-4 to TRBJ1-1; a weak D match, TRBD1 (5 bases). The V end lost 6 bases, the J end lost 1 base, and 9 bases lay between the germline ends. The CDR3 extends over 13 amino acids. The CDR3, as DNA: TGTGCCAGCAGCTTGGGACCGAACACTGAAGCTTTCTTT. Protein sequence: CASSLGPNTEAFF.

The genes are TRBV10-3 and TRBJ2-2; TRBD2 matches 15 bases. V dropped 4 bases and J dropped 6; count of bases not matched to a gene: 6. The CDR3 spans 17 residues. Per germline, CDR1 ENHRY and CDR2 SYGVKD. The CDR3 spells CAISGTSGRAWSGELFF. The CDR3 coding sequence is TGTGCCATCAGTGGGACTAGCGGGAGGGCCTGGTCCGGGGAGCTGTTTTTT.

The chain couples TRBV5-5 to TRBJ1-5, with D unclear. Trimming took 0 bases from V and 4 from J, leaving 8 bases between them. The CDR3 sequence is 14 residues long. CDR1 is SGHKS and CDR2 is YYEKEE in the germline V gene (reference sequence). The CDR3 region has the DNA TGTGCCAGCAGCTTGGAGGCGGAGAATCAGCCCCAGCATTTT. This translates into CASSLEAENQPQHF.